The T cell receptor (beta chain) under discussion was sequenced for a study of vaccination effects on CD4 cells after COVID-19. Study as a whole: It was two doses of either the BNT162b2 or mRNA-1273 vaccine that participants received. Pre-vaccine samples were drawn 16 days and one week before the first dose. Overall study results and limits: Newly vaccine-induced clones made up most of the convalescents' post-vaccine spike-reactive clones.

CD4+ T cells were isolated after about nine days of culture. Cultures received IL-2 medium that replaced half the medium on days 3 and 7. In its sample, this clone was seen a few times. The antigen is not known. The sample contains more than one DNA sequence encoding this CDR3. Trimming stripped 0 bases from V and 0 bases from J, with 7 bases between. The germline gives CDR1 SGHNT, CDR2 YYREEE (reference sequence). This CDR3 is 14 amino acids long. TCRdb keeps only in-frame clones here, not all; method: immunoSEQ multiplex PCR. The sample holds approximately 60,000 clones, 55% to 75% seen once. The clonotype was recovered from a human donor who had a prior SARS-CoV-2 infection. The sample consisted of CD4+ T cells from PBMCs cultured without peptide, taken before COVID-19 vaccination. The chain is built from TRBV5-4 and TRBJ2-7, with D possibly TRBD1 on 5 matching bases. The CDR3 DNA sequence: TGTGCCAGCAGCTTGGGGCAGGGCTCCTACGAGCAGTACTTC. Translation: CASSLGQGSYEQYF.